A single sample gave rise to the 11 T cell receptor beta chains below, sequenced in a study of preoperative IRX-2 immunotherapy in early breast cancer. Treatment specified: preoperative locoregional IRX-2 cytokine immunotherapy. Sequencing used immunoSEQ multiplex PCR; TCRdb keeps in-frame clones, though not all of them. Of around 25,000 clones in the sample, about 95% were seen once. Here the sequenced sample was tumor tissue, taken after IRX-2 immunotherapy. Receptor source: a human donor with breast cancer.

The chain links TRBV27 to TRBJ1-5; D is perhaps TRBD1 (5 bases). The germline gives CDR1 MNHEY, CDR2 SMNVEV (reference sequence). The V gene lost 2 bases and the J gene lost 0 bases, with 5 bases spanning the gap. The CDR3 is made up of 14 amino acids. The CDR3 loop reads CASSLQGSNQPQHF. DNA of the CDR3: TGTGCCAGCAGTTTACAGGGTAGCAATCAGCCCCAGCATTTT.

The V and J genes are TRBV4-1 and TRBJ2-1, with 8 bases that match TRBD1. There are 15 residues in the CDR3. The germline gives CDR1 MGHRA, CDR2 YSYEKL. Losses at the gene ends were 6 bases for V and 10 bases for J; bases not matched to a gene: 14. The CDR3 here is CASRNMDRDVVEQFF. CDR3 DNA: TGCGCCAGCAGAAATATGGACAGGGATGTGGTGGAGCAGTTCTTC.

The V gene is TRBV7-9, the J gene TRBJ1-4; D unresolved. The CDR3 covers 15 residues. V was shortened by 5 bases and J by 3 bases, with 13 bases between the two germline ends. Germline V CDR1 and CDR2: SEHNR, FQNEAQ (reference sequence). The CDR3 nucleotides read TGTGCCAGCAGCCCGCCCGCAGCCCCTAATGAAAAACTGTTTTTT. It is translated as CASSPPAAPNEKLFF.

The chain combines TRBV7-9 with TRBJ2-3; a possible D gene is TRBD2 (5 bases). This CDR3 is built from 11 residues. CDR1 is SEHNR and CDR2 is FQNEAQ in the germline V gene (reference sequence). V lost 9 bases and J 9 bases, leaving 13 bases between the germline ends. The CDR3 DNA is TGTGCCAGTCTAATTTCGGGAACGCAGTATTTT. This codes for CASLISGTQYF.

The V gene is TRBV9, the J gene TRBJ2-7, with 7 bases identical to TRBD2. The CDR3 runs to 15 residues. CDR1 and CDR2 (germline): SGDLS, YYNGEE. V lost 3 bases to trimming and J lost 4 bases; unmatched junction nucleotides: 10. The CDR3 DNA sequence: TGTGCCAGCAGCGCTTCGACTAGCATCCCTTACGAGCAGTACTTC. It codes for CASSASTSIPYEQYF.

The rearrangement links TRBV10-3 to TRBJ2-3; D perhaps matches TRBD2 (6 bases). Deletions cut 8 bases from V and 0 bases from J, with 15 bases between. The CDR3 is made up of 15 amino acids. Germline values: CDR1 ENHRY, CDR2 SYGVKD. The DNA of the CDR3 is TGTGCCATCTTTAGCGGAGTTGCTAGCACAGATACGCAGTATTTT. Translating it yields CAIFSGVASTDTQYF.

V and J are TRBV25-1 and TRBJ2-3, with 8 bases identical to TRBD2. V was pared by 8 bases and J by 3 bases, with 7 bases of the junction left unmatched. Germline values: CDR1 MGHDK, CDR2 SYGVNS. The CDR3 spans 14 residues. This chain's CDR3 is CASLPGLGTDTQYF. In DNA, the CDR3 is TGTGCCAGCCTACCGGGACTAGGGACAGATACGCAGTATTTT. Supplemented by reference TRBV25-1 and TRBJ2-3, the full variable domain reads EADIYQTPRYLVIGTGKKITLECSQTMGHDKMYWYQQDPGMELHLIHYSYGVNSTEKGDLSSESTVSRIRTEHFPLTLESARPSHTSQYLCASLPGLGTDTQYFGPGTRLTVL.

The rearrangement links TRBV1 to TRBJ1-1; TRBD1 reflects the table's D call only, with no check against the DNA. TRBV1 is tagged as a pseudogene. The CDR3 has 16 amino acids. The CDR3: CTSSQDPGTANTEAFF. CDR3 DNA: TGCACCAGCAGCCAAGATCCAGGGACAGCGAACACTGAAGCTTTCTTT.

V gene TRBV6-6 combines with J gene TRBJ1-5, with a tentative D call TRBD1 (6 bases). This CDR3 has 15 residues. CDR1 is MNHNY and CDR2 is SVGAGI in the germline V gene (reference sequence). With 6 bases removed from V and 2 bases from J, the gap between germline ends came to 14 bases. CDR3 in amino acids: CASSSTGYRNQPQHF. The CDR3 DNA is TGTGCCAGCAGCTCCACAGGGTATCGCAATCAGCCCCAGCATTTT.

In its sample, this clone was seen once. The chain links TRBV18 to TRBJ2-1, with D unclear. Germline V gene data show CDR1 as KGHSH and CDR2 as LQKENI. Trimming pared 6 bases from V and 12 bases from J, leaving 21 bases between. The CDR3 sequence is 14 residues long. The CDR3 reads CASSQGPASVVQFF. The CDR3 DNA is TGTGCCAGCTCCCAAGGACCGGCCTCCGTTGTGCAGTTCTTC.

This chain joins TRBV7-3 and TRBJ2-7; 9 bases are shared with TRBD1. Germline V gene sequence: CDR1 SGHTA, CDR2 FQGTGA. This CDR3 spans 17 amino acids. V gave up 3 bases and J gave up 2 bases; unmatched junction bases: 11. CDR3 in DNA: TGTGCCAGCAGCTTGGGACCCCCGGGACAGGGAGCCTACGAGCAGTACTTC. This codes for CASSLGPPGQGAYEQYF.